This T cell receptor (beta chain) was obtained from a study of T-cell reconstitution after alpha-beta-depleted transplantation in children. The V end lost 5 bases, the J end lost 7 bases, and 11 bases lay between the germline ends. The CDR3 contains 12 residues. Germline V lookup: CDR1 MNHEY, CDR2 SVGAGI. Preparation of the TCRbeta library was carried out with unique molecular identifiers. Using its own MiXCR run on the PCR reads, TCRdb lists one record per CDR3 protein. The sample shows 450,000 to 600,000 distinct CDR3 sequences, roughly 33% of them seen only once. This specimen consisted of PBMCs from the stem cell graft donor, obtained from the stem cell graft. The TCR sequence derives from a human donor who donated a stem cell graft to a child with aplastic anemia. The rearrangement joins TRBV6-5 to TRBJ1-1; D gene ambiguous. The CDR3: CASSRLESEAFF. The CDR3 DNA is TGTGCCAGCAGTCGCCTGGAGAGTGAAGCTTTCTTT.